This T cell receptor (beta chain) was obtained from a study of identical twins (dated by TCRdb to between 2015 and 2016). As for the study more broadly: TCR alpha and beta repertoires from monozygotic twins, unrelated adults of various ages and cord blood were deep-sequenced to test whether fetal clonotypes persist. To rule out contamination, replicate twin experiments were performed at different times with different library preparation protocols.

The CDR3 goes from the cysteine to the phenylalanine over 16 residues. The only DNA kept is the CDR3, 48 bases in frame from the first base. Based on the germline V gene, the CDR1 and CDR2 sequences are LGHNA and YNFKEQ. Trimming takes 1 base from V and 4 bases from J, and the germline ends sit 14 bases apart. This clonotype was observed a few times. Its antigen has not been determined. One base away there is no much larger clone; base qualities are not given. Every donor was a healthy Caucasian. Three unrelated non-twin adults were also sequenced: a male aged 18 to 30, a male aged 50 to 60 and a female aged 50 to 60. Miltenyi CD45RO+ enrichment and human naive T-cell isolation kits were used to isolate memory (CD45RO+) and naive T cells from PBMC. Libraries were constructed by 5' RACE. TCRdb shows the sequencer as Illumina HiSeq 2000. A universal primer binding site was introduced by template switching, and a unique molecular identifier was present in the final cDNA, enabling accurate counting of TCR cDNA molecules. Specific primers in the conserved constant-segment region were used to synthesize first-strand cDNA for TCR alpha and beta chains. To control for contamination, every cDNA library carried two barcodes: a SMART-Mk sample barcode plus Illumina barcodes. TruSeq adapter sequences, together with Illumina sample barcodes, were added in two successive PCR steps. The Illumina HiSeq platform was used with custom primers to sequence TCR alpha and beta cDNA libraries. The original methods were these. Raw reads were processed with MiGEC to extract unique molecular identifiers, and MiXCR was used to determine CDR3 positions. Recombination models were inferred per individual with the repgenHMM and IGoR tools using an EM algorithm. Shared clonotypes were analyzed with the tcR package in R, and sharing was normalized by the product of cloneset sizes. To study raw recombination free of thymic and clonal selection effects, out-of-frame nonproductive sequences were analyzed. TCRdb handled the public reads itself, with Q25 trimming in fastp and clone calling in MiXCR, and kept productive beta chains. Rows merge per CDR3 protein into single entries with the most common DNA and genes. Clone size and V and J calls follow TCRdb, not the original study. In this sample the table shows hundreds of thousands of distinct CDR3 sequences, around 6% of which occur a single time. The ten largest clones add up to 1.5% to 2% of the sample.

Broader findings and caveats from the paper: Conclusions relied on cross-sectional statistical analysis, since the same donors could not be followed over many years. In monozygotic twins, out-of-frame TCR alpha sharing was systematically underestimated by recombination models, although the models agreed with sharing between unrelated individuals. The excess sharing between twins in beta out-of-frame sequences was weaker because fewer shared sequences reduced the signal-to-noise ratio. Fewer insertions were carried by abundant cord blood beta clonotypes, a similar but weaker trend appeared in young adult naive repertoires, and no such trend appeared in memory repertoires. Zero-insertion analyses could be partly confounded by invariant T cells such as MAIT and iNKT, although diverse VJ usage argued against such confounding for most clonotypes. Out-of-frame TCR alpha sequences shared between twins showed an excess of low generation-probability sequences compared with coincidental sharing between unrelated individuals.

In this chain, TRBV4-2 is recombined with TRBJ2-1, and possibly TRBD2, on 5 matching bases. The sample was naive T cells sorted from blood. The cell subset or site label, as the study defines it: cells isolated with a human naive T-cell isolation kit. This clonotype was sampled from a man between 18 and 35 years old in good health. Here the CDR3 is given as CASSQALEPMYNEQFF. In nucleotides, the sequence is TGTGCCAGCAGCCAAGCACTAGAACCCATGTACAATGAGCAGTTCTTC.